What follows are 25 T cell receptor beta chains derived from one specimen sequenced in a study of identical twins. TCRdb called the 5' RACE reads again in MiXCR, with one record for every CDR3 protein. There are some 460,000 distinct CDR3 sequences in the sample; more than 13% occur only once, and approximately 0.52% lies in the top ten. These sequences were also reported in another study, on yellow fever vaccine responses in identical twins.

The sample was CD4+ T cells sorted from blood. The receptors derive from a woman between 18 and 30 years old in good health.

The chain is built from TRBV6-6 and TRBJ2-2; D ambiguous. This CDR3 has 13 amino acids. V was shortened by 4 bases and J by 5 bases, with 8 bases between the two germline ends. Germline loops: CDR1 MNHNY, CDR2 SVGAGI (reference sequence). The CDR3 sequence: CASSLSETGELFF. CDR3 DNA sequence: TGTGCCAGCAGTTTGAGTGAGACCGGGGAGCTGTTTTTT.

This clonotype was counted only a few times. V gene TRBV20-1 combines with J gene TRBJ2-5; 8 bases are shared with TRBD2. Germline V lookup: CDR1 DFQATT, CDR2 SNEGSKA (reference sequence). V shed 4 bases, J shed 4 bases, and the junction held 8 bases outside the gene matches. The CDR3 contains 14 residues. The DNA for the CDR3 is TGCAGTGCTATCGGAGCGGGGGCGAGAGAGACCCAGTACTTC. This codes for CSAIGAGARETQYF.

The chain has TRBV20-1 and TRBJ2-1, with 8 bases fitting TRBD1. From germline, CDR1 is DFQATT and CDR2 SNEGSKA (reference sequence). V lost 4 bases and J lost 7; bases outside the gene matches: 6. This CDR3 spans 13 amino acids. The CDR3 is CSATRTGMNEQFF. CDR3 nucleotide sequence: TGCAGTGCTACCCGGACAGGGATGAATGAGCAGTTCTTC.

This clonotype appeared a few times. This chain uses TRBV29-1 with TRBJ1-5, with 7 bases identical to TRBD1. After removal of 4 bases from V and 4 bases from J, the junction contained 7 bases not matched to a gene. The germline CDR1 and CDR2 sequences are SQVTM and ANQGSEA. The CDR3 totals 14 residues. The CDR3, as DNA: TGCAGCGTTGGGGAAGGGACAGCAAATCAGCCCCAGCATTTT. Its translation: CSVGEGTANQPQHF.

This clonotype was seen repeatedly, ten times or more. V is TRBV29-1 and J is TRBJ2-7, with 7 positions matching TRBD1. J gave up 4 bases and V 6 bases, and 6 bases lay outside the gene matches. Germline loops: CDR1 SQVTM, CDR2 ANQGSEA. This CDR3 has 12 amino acids. CDR3 protein: CSVLRTGYEQYF. The CDR3 DNA sequence: TGCAGCGTCCTTCGGACAGGTTACGAGCAGTACTTC.

The chain has TRBV7-2 and TRBJ2-1, with D possibly being TRBD2 (5 bases). The CDR3 length is 14 residues. Germline V gene sequence: CDR1 SGHTA, CDR2 FQGNSA. Trimming took off 1 base at V and 10 bases at J, with 14 bases between the two ends. The CDR3 region is CASSLDPGFQEQFF. The CDR3 bases are TGTGCCAGCAGCTTAGATCCGGGGTTTCAGGAGCAGTTCTTC.

The V and J genes are TRBV6-2 or TRBV6-3 and TRBJ2-5; weak D call: TRBD2 (6 bases). Between the trimmed V and J ends, which lost 7 bases and 2 bases, there was a span of 11 bases. The V gene's germline CDR1 is MNHEY and CDR2 SVGEGT. This CDR3 is 13 amino acids long. CDR3 sequence reads: CASNWGVQETQYF. The CDR3 region has the DNA TGTGCCAGCAATTGGGGGGTACAAGAGACCCAGTACTTC.

The chain recombines TRBV9 with TRBJ1-1; 10 bases map to TRBD1. V lost 4 bases, J lost 11 bases, and 5 bases stayed unmatched. CDR3 length equals 12 residues. Looked up from germline, CDR1 is SGDLS and CDR2 is YYNGEE. The CDR3 nucleotides are TGTGCCAGCAGCCCGGGGGACAGGGGTGCTTTCTTT. Protein sequence: CASSPGDRGAFF.

J is TRBJ2-5 and V is TRBV20-1; 10 nucleotides align to TRBD2. V trimming: 1 base; J trimming: 4 bases; junction bases outside the gene matches: 9. CDR1 and CDR2 (germline): DFQATT, SNEGSKA (reference sequence). The CDR3 length is 16 residues. CDR3 DNA: TGCAGTGCTAGAGTCCTTCTAGCGGGAGTTGCAGAGACCCAGTACTTC. This codes for CSARVLLAGVAETQYF.

The V gene is TRBV19, the J gene TRBJ1-5, with 9 bases matching TRBD1. The CDR3 length is 18 residues. Unmatched junction bases numbered 11, after V lost 3 bases and J lost 2 bases. The germline V gene encodes CDR1 LNHDA and CDR2 SQIVND (reference sequence). CDR3 protein: CASSMKGQGFGGNQPQHF. The CDR3 DNA reads TGTGCCAGTAGTATGAAAGGACAGGGGTTTGGTGGCAATCAGCCCCAGCATTTT. Supplemented by reference TRBV19 and TRBJ1-5, the full variable domain reads DGGITQSPKYLFRKEGQNVTLSCEQNLNHDAMYWYRQDPGQGLRLIYYSQIVNDFQKGDIAEGYSVSREKKESFPLTVTSAQKNPTAFYLCASSMKGQGFGGNQPQHFGDGTRLSIL.

The chain joins TRBV20-1 to TRBJ2-3, with D hard to call. Germline CDR1 DFQATT, CDR2 SNEGSKA (reference sequence). The length of the CDR3 is 14 residues. Between the trimmed V and J ends, which lost 3 bases and 4 bases, there was a span of 14 bases. Here the CDR3 reads CSARAFRGSDTQYF. The DNA of the CDR3 is TGCAGTGCTAGGGCCTTCCGTGGCTCAGATACGCAGTATTTT.

Many counts were recorded for this clonotype. The chain links TRBV9 to TRBJ2-7, with 8 bases that match TRBD2. V shed 0 bases, J shed 3 bases, and the junction held 2 bases outside the gene matches. CDR3 length equals 14 residues. Germline assignment: CDR1 SGDLS and CDR2 YYNGEE. The CDR3 is CASSVAAGDYEQYF. The CDR3, as DNA: TGTGCCAGCAGCGTAGCAGCGGGAGACTACGAGCAGTACTTC. The whole variable domain, remainder taken from reference TRBV9 and TRBJ2-7, is DSGVTQTPKHLITATGQRVTLRCSPRSGDLSVYWYQQSLDQGLQFLIQYYNGEERAKGNILERFSAQQFPDLHSELNLSSLELGDSALYFCASSVAAGDYEQYFGPGTRLTVT.

The chain recombines TRBV3-1 with TRBJ2-7; TRBD2 aligns across 7 bases. Germline loops: CDR1 LGHDT, CDR2 YNNKEL (reference sequence). V dropped 4 bases and J dropped 5; count of bases not matched to a gene: 8. This CDR3 comprises 14 residues. CDR3 in DNA: TGTGCCAGCAGCCGGGCCCAGCGGGACCACGAGCAGTACTTC. Its translation is CASSRAQRDHEQYF.

The chain couples TRBV7-2 to TRBJ2-5, with TRBD2 matching 7 bases. CDR1 SGHTA and CDR2 FQGNSA come from the germline V gene. The CDR3 runs to 15 residues. With 5 bases clipped from V and 1 base from J, the junction kept 7 bases outside the gene matches. CDR3: CASSRGGSTQETQYF. CDR3 DNA sequence: TGTGCCAGCAGCCGTGGCGGGAGCACCCAAGAGACCCAGTACTTC. The whole variable domain, filled in from reference TRBV7-2 and TRBJ2-5, reads GAGVSQSPSNKVTEKGKDVELRCDPISGHTALYWYRQSLGQGLEFLIYFQGNSAPDKSGLPSDRFSAERTGGSVSTLTIQRTQQEDSAVYLCASSRGGSTQETQYFGPGTRLLVL.

The chain uses TRBV11-2 and TRBJ2-7; TRBD2 agrees at 11 bases. Trimming at V came to 5 bases and at J to 1 base, leaving 13 bases not matched to a gene. The germline V gene has CDR1 SGHAT and CDR2 FQNNGV. The CDR3 totals 18 residues. Written as DNA, the CDR3 is TGTGCCAGCAGCCTACTCCAGACTAGCGGGGCGACTTCCTACGAGCAGTACTTC. Its translation is CASSLLQTSGATSYEQYF.

This clonotype was counted many times. The chain links TRBV29-1 to TRBJ2-3; possibly TRBD1 for D (5 bases). The CDR3 totals 15 residues. Germline V lookup: CDR1 SQVTM, CDR2 ANQGSEA. The V end was cut by 7 bases, the J end by 2 bases, with 19 bases between. The CDR3: CSAVLGQTITDTQYF. The CDR3 nucleotides are TGCAGCGCCGTCTTGGGGCAGACGATCACAGATACGCAGTATTTT.

J is TRBJ2-1 and V is TRBV7-2; TRBD2 matches 10 bases. Germline V lookup: CDR1 SGHTA, CDR2 FQGNSA. V shed 1 base, J shed 8 bases, and the junction held 5 bases outside the gene matches. CDR3 length: 15 amino acids. The CDR3 loop is CASSLVASGGHEQFF. The CDR3 DNA reads as TGTGCCAGCAGCTTAGTGGCTAGCGGGGGTCATGAGCAGTTCTTC. The full variable domain, rest sourced from reference TRBV7-2 and TRBJ2-1, is GAGVSQSPSNKVTEKGKDVELRCDPISGHTALYWYRQSLGQGLEFLIYFQGNSAPDKSGLPSDRFSAERTGGSVSTLTIQRTQQEDSAVYLCASSLVASGGHEQFFGPGTRLTVL.

CDR3 in DNA: TGTGCCACCAGGTTAGCGGGAGGGCCTAGCACAGATACGCAGTATTTT. Translating it yields CATRLAGGPSTDTQYF. The rearrangement uses TRBV15 and TRBJ2-3, with 11 positions matching TRBD2. The CDR3 length is 16 residues. V lost 6 bases, J lost 0 bases, and 5 bases stayed unmatched. Germline values: CDR1 LNHNV, CDR2 YYDKDF (reference sequence).

This clonotype appeared a few times. In nucleotides, the CDR3 is TGCAGTGCCCGGCCCGGGGGACTAGCGGGATATGATACGCAGTATTTT. Its protein product is CSARPGGLAGYDTQYF. This chain links TRBV20-1 with TRBJ2-3, with 13 bases matching TRBD2. The CDR3 has 16 amino acids. Unmatched junction bases numbered 12, after V lost 6 bases and J lost 6 bases. The germline CDR1 and CDR2 sequences are DFQATT and SNEGSKA (reference sequence).

The chain carries TRBV24-1 and TRBJ2-3, with 14 bases that match TRBD2. The CDR3 covers 15 residues. With V trimmed by 5 bases and J by 5 bases, 2 bases remained unmatched. The germline CDR1 and CDR2 sequences are KGHDR and SFDVKD. This CDR3 reads CATSAGTSGRDTQYF. The CDR3, as DNA: TGTGCCACCAGTGCCGGGACTAGCGGGAGAGATACGCAGTATTTT.

The gene calls are TRBV5-1 and TRBJ1-5, with 8 bases fitting TRBD1. From germline, CDR1 is SGHRS and CDR2 YFSETQ. V was clipped by 5 bases and J by 6 bases; unmatched bases: 10. The CDR3 length is 15 residues. CDR3 in DNA: TGCGCCAGCAGTCCACAGGGGGGGGAGGTTCAGCCCCAGCATTTT. Encoded protein: CASSPQGGEVQPQHF.

This clonotype was seen only a few times. V is TRBV6-1 and J is TRBJ1-2; possible D gene TRBD1, 6 bases. From germline, CDR1 is MNHNS and CDR2 SASEGT. The CDR3 contains 15 residues. V lost 6 bases, J lost 2 bases, and 16 bases lay in between. The DNA for the CDR3 is TGTGCCAGCAGCGACGGGGGGGGCAGAAACTATGGCTACACCTTC. Protein: CASSDGGGRNYGYTF.

This clonotype was picked up a small number of times. This chain joins TRBV7-2 and TRBJ2-1; D not resolved. Germline V gene sequence: CDR1 SGHTA, CDR2 FQGNSA. The V and J ends lost 2 bases and 10 bases respectively, with 15 bases between them. The CDR3 length is 14 residues. The CDR3 nucleotides are TGTGCCAGCAGCTTACAATTCCGGTCTGGGGAGCAGTTCTTC. This codes for CASSLQFRSGEQFF. Full variable domain (rest looked up from reference TRBV7-2 and TRBJ2-1): GAGVSQSPSNKVTEKGKDVELRCDPISGHTALYWYRQSLGQGLEFLIYFQGNSAPDKSGLPSDRFSAERTGGSVSTLTIQRTQQEDSAVYLCASSLQFRSGEQFFGPGTRLTVL.

The table lists this clonotype with a few counts. This rearrangement joins TRBV20-1 to TRBJ2-7, with TRBD2 matching 9 bases. Trimming took 6 bases from V and 9 from J; bases not matched to a gene: 15. Per the germline V gene, CDR1 is DFQATT and CDR2 is SNEGSKA (reference sequence). The CDR3 covers 14 residues. The CDR3 spells CSAQVVVAGEVQYF. CDR3 sequence (DNA): TGCAGTGCCCAGGTTGTAGTAGCGGGAGAAGTGCAGTACTTC.

This clonotype was seen more than once but under ten times. This CDR3 reads CASSLDPRSTQYF. CDR3 sequence (DNA): TGTGCCAGCAGCCTGGACCCCCGTTCTACCCAGTACTTC. V usage is TRBV3-1 and J usage is TRBJ2-5; D uncertain. The CDR3 contains 13 residues. Trimming pared 4 bases from V and 8 bases from J, leaving 14 bases between. Germline-derived CDR1 and CDR2 are LGHDT and YNNKEL (reference sequence).